This TCR beta chain originates from a study of cytomegalovirus exposure and HLA in healthy donors. PCR amplification relied on 60 Vbeta primers (plus 13 Jbeta primers). Some clones are missing from TCRdb's copy, which holds only in-frame ones; the method was immunoSEQ multiplex PCR. In the table there are 200,000 to 250,000 clones, approximately 84% of which are singletons. Points on this clone: Its matching antigen is unknown.

General study results and limits: No immune exposure information besides CMV serostatus was available.

CDR3 size: 12 residues. CDR1 and CDR2 from the germline V gene are MDHEN and SYDVKM. V and J are TRBV28 and TRBJ2-5; no firm D call. The J call could be wrong; TRBJ2-7 is a better fit for the DNA end. This sequence was found in a woman aged 35 to 49 in good health and CMV-seronegative. Sequenced sample: PBMCs. Here the CDR3 reads CASNPPGYEQYF. For the CDR3, the DNA is TGTGCCAGCAACCCCCCGGGTTACGAGCAGTACTTC.